This T cell receptor (beta chain) was documented in a study of T-cell reconstitution after alpha-beta-depleted transplantation in children. A library of TCRbeta sequences, prepared with unique molecular identifiers, was generated. Using its own MiXCR run on the PCR reads, TCRdb lists one record per CDR3 protein. The sample carries about 27,000 distinct CDR3 sequences, under 8% recorded once. This clonotype was recorded many times. The CDR3 length is 19 residues. Trimming removed 7 bases at V and 4 bases at J, with 29 bases between. CDR1 and CDR2 from the germline V gene are SGHVS and FQNEAQ. The genes are TRBV7-8 and TRBJ2-1; possibly TRBD2 for D (7 bases). The specimen comprised PBMCs, mostly from graft donor cells, sampled 180 days after TCRalphabeta/CD19-depleted stem cell transplant. This sequence originates from a male patient younger than 18 who had a stem cell transplant for acute myeloid leukemia, so the T cells may come from the graft donor. The CDR3 protein is CASKEGGAGTKKIYNEQFF. The CDR3 region has the DNA TGTGCCAGCAAGGAGGGGGGGGCCGGGACTAAAAAAATTTACAATGAGCAGTTCTTC.